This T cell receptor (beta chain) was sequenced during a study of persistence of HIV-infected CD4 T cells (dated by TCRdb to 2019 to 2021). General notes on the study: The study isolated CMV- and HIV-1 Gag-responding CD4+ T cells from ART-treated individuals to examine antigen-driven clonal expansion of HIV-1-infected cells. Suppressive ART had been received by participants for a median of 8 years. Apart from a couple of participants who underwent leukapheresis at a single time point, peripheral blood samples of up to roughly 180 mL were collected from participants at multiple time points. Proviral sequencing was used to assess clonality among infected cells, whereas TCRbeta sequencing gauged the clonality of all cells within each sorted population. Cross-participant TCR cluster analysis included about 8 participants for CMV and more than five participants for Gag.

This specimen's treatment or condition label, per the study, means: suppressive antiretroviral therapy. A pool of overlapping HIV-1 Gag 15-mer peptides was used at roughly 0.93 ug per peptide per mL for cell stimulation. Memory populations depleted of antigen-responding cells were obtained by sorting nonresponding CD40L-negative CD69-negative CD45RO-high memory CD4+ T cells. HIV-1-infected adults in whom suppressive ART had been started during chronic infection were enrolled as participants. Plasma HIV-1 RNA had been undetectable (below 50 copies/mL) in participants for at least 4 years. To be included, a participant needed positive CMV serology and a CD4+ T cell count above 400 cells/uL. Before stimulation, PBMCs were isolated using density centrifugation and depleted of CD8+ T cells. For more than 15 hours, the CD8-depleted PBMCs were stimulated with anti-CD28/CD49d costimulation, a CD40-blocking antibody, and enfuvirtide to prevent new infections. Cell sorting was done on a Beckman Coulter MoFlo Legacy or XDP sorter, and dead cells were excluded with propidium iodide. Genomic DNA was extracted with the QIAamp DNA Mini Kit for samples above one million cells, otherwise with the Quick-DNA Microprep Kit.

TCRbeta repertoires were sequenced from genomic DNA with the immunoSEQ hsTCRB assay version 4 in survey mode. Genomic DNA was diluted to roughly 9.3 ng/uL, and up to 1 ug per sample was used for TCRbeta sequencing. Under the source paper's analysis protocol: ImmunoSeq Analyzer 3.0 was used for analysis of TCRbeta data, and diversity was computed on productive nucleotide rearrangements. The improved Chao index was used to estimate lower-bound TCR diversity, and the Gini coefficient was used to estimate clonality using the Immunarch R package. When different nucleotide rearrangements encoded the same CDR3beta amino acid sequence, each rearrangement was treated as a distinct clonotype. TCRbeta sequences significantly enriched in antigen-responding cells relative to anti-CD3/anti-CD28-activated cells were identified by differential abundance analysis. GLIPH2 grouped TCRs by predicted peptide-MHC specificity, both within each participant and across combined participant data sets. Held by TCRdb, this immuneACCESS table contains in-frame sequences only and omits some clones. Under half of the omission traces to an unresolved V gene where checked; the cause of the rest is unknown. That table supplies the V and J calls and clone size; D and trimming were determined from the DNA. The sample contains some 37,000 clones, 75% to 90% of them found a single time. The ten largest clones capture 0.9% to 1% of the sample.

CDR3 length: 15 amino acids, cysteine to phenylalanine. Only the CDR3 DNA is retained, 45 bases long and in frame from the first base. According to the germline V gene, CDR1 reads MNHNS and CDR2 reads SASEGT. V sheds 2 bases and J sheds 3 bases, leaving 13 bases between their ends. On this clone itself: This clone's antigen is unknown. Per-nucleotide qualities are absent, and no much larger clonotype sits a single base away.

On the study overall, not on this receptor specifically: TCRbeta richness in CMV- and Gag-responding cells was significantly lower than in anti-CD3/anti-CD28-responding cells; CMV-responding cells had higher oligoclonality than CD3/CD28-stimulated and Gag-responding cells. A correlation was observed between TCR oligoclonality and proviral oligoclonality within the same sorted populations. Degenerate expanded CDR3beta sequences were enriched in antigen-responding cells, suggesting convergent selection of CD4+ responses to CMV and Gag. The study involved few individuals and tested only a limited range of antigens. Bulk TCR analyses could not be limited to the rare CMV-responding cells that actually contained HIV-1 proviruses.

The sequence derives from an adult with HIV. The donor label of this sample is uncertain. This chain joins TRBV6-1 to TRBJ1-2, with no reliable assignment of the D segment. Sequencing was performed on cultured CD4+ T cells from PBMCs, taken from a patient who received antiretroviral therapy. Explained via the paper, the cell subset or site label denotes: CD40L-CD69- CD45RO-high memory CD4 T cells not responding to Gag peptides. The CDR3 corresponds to CASSELRRDHYGYTF. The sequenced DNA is TGTGCCAGCAGTGAACTCCGCAGAGATCACTATGGCTACACCTTC.